This paragraph reports one T cell receptor (beta chain). Its recognized antigen is unknown. Base qualities were left out, and no much larger clone turns up one base away. Libraries were prepared through the immunoSEQ multiplex PCR assay. TCRdb stores this immuneACCESS table with in-frame sequences only. Part of the clones is absent; in the studies checked, under half of the shortfall reflects unresolved V genes, and no reason is known for the rest. The sample data list about 82,000 clones, and 90% to 95% of these were observed just once. Around 4.7% of the sample goes to the ten largest clones. The sample belongs to a study of control samples from healthy donors and cancer patients (TCRdb year 2020). Trimming accounts for 5 bases at V and 3 bases at J, while the number of junction bases matched to no gene is 11. Sequences SGHVS (CDR1) and FQNEAQ (CDR2) are obtained from the germline V gene. Taken from cysteine to phenylalanine, the CDR3 has 16 residues. Of all the DNA, just the CDR3 is kept, 48 bases in frame from base 1.

Recombination joined TRBV7-8 with TRBJ2-3; 7 of the junction bases match TRBD2. The sequence was obtained from a woman between 18 and 29 years old in good health. The material sequenced was blood. The CDR3 has the sequence CASSPRARGTTDTQYF. The DNA sequence reads TGTGCCAGCAGCCCAAGAGCGCGGGGGACGACAGATACGCAGTATTTT. The CDR3, completed at both ends by the reference TRBV7-8 and TRBJ2-3 genes, gives the full variable domain GAGVSQSPRYKVAKRGQDVALRCDPISGHVSLFWYQQALGQGPEFLTYFQNEAQLDKSGLPSDRFFAERPEGSVSTLKIQRTQQEDSAVYLCASSPRARGTTDTQYFGPGTRLTVL.